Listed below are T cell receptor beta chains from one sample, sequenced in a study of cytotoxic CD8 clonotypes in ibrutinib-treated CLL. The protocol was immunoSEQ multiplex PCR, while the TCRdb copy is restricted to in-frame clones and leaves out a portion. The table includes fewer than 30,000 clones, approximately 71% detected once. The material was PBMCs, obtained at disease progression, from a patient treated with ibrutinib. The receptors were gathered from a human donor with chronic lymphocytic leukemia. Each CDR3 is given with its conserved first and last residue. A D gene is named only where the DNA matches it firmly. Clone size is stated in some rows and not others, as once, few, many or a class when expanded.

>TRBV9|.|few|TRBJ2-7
TGTGCCAGCAGCGTAGACGGGTACGAGCAGTACTTC
CASSVDGYEQYF
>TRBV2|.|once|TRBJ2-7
TGTGCCAGCAGGGGCGACTCTGCCTACGAGCAGTACTTC
CASRGDSAYEQYF
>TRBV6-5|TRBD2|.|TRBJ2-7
TGTGCCAGCACCACCGGGGGGTCCTACGAGCAGTACTTC
CASTTGGSYEQYF
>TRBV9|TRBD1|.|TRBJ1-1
TGTGCCAGCAGCTTTTCACAGGGGGACACTGAAGCTTTCTTT
CASSFSQGDTEAFF
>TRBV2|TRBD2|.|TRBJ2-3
TGTGCCAGCAGCGCCGGGACTAGCGGGGGGACGACTTCGGATACGCAGTATTTT
CASSAGTSGGTTSDTQYF
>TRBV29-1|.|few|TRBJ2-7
TGCAGCGTTCACTCTCAGGGAAGACACGAGCAGTACTTC
CSVHSQGRHEQYF
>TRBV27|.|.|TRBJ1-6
TGTGCCAGCAGTCTTCACTCCGGGACGGATAATTCACCCCTCCACTTT
CASSLHSGTDNSPLHF
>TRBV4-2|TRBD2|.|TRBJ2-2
TGTGCCAGCAGCCTAGATCCGGGACTAGCGTCCGGGGAGCTGTTTTTT
CASSLDPGLASGELFF
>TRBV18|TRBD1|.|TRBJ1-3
TGTGCCAGCTCATCGACAGGGGGTAACTCTGGAAACACCATATATTTT
CASSSTGGNSGNTIYF
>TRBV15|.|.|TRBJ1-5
TGTGCCACCAGCAGAGAAGGAGGGGAGGGTCAGCCCCAGCATTTT
CATSREGGEGQPQHF
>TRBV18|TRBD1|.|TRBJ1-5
TGTGCCAGCTCACCCGGGACAGGGGGCTCAAATCAGCCCCAGCATTTT
CASSPGTGGSNQPQHF
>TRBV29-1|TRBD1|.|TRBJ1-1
TGCAGCGTTGCGGACATGACAGGGGTGAAAGCTTTCTTT
CSVADMTGVKAFF
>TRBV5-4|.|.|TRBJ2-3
TGTGCCAGCAGCCTGAGCGGGTACACAGATACGCAGTATTTT
CASSLSGYTDTQYF
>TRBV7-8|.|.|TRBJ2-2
TGTGCCAGCAGCGCCGGGACGGCGAACACCGGGGAGCTGTTTTTT
CASSAGTANTGELFF
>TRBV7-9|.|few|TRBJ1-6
TGTGCCAGCAGCAAGGTGGCAACCTCGGATTCACCCCTCCACTTT
CASSKVATSDSPLHF
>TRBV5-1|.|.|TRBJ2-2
TGCGCCAGCAGCTTGGAGGGAACCGGGGAGCTGTTTTTT
CASSLEGTGELFF
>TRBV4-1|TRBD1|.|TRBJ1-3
TGCGCCAGCAGCCCAAGGACAGGGCTAGTTGGAAACACCATATATTTT
CASSPRTGLVGNTIYF
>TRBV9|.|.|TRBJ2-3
TGTGCCAGCACCAGGACAGACCAGCGCGCAGATACGCAGTATTTT
CASTRTDQRADTQYF
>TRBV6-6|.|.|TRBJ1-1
TGTGCCAGCAGTTGGAACACTGAAGCTTTCTTT
CASSWNTEAFF
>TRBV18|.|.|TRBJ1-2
TGTGCCAGCTCAGGAGAATCTAACTATGGCTACACCTTC
CASSGESNYGYTF
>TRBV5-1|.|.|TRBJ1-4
TGCGCCAGCAGCCCAAGAGGGGGATTTGCAACTAATGAAAAACTGTTTTTT
CASSPRGGFATNEKLFF
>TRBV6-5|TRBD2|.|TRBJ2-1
TGTGCCACCGGGACTACCATCTACAATGAGCAGTTCTTC
CATGTTIYNEQFF
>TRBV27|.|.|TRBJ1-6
TGTGCCAGCACCCCGAACGGGAACAATTCACCCCTCCACTTT
CASTPNGNNSPLHF
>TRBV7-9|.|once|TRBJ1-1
TGTGCCAGCAGCTTAGATTGGAGTACGACTGAAGCTTTCTTT
CASSLDWSTTEAFF
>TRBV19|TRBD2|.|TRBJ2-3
TGTGCCAGTAGTACTACTAGCGGGGGCACAGATACGCAGTATTTT
CASSTTSGGTDTQYF
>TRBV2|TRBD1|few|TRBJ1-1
TGTGCCAGCAGTGACGGCAGGGGGCGAAACACTGAAGCTTTCTTT
CASSDGRGRNTEAFF
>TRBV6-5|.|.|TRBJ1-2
TGTGCCAGCAGGAGGGGGATAGCTAACTATGGCTACACCTTC
CASRRGIANYGYTF
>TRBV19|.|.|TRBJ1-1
TGTGCCAGTAGTATTAGGGTAAGGGCGAACACTGAAGCTTTCTTT
CASSIRVRANTEAFF
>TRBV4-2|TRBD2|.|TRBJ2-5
TGTGCCAGCAGCCAAGAAAGAGGACTAGCGGGGCAACAAGAGACCCAGTACTTC
CASSQERGLAGQQETQYF
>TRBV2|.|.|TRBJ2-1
TGTGCCAGCAGTGAAAGTCACTTATGGGGCAATGAGCAGTTCTTC
CASSESHLWGNEQFF
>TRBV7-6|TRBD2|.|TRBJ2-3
TGTGCCAGCAGCTTAGTGTTACCGGGACTAGCGGGGACAGATACGCAGTATTTT
CASSLVLPGLAGTDTQYF
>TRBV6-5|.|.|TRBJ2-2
TGTGCCAGCAGCCGCGGACTCTCCGGGGAGCTGTTTTTT
CASSRGLSGELFF
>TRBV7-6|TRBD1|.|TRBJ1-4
TGTGCCAGCAGCCCACCGGGACAGGGGAATGAAAAACTGTTTTTT
CASSPPGQGNEKLFF
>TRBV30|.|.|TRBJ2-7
TGTGCCTGGAGTTTGACGATCTACGAGCAGTACTTC
CAWSLTIYEQYF
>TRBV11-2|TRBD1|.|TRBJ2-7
TGTGCCAGCAGCTGGACCGGGACAGCTTCCTACGAGCAGTACTTC
CASSWTGTASYEQYF
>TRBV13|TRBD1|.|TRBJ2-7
TGTGCCAGCAGCTCGGGACAGGGCTCCTACGAGCAGTACTTC
CASSSGQGSYEQYF
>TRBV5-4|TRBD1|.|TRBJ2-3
TGTGCCAGCAGCCCAGGGGGTCGGGACACAGATACGCAGTATTTT
CASSPGGRDTDTQYF
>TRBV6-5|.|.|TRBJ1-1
TGTGCCAGCAGCTCAATGGCTGAAGCTTTCTTT
CASSSMAEAFF
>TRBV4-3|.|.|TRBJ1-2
TGCGCCAGCAGCCAAGAGTCGGGATCCGACTATGGCTACACCTTC
CASSQESGSDYGYTF
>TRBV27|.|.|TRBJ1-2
TGTGCCAGCAGTTCCCCCGGGTTAAACTATGGCTACACCTTC
CASSSPGLNYGYTF
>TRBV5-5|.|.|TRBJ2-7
TGTGCCAGCAGCCCCAGGGGTCCCTACGAGCAGTACTTC
CASSPRGPYEQYF
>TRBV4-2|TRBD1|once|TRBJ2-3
TGTGCCAGCAGCCAAGTCGGGCGGCAGGGGGCAACAGATACGCAGTATTTT
CASSQVGRQGATDTQYF
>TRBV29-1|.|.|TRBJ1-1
TGCAGCGCCTGGACAGTCATCATGAACACTGAAGCTTTCTTT
CSAWTVIMNTEAFF
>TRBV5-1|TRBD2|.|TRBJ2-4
TGCGCCAGCAGAACGACTAGCGGGGGGTCCAAAAACATTCAGTACTTC
CASRTTSGGSKNIQYF
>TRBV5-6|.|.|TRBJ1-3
TGTGCCAGCAGCCTTTGGGAAAACCGGAACACCATATATTTT
CASSLWENRNTIYF
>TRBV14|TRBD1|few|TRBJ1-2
TGTGCCAGCAGCATACAGGGGGCCTTTGGCTACACCTTC
CASSIQGAFGYTF
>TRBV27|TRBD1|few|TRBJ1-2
TGTGCCAGCAGTCTAAACCGGGACAGGGGCTATGGCTACACCTTC
CASSLNRDRGYGYTF
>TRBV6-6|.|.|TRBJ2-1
TGTGCCAGCAGTCAAAATACAGGGACGGTAGATGAGCAGTTCTTC
CASSQNTGTVDEQFF
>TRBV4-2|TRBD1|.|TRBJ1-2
TGTGCCAGCAGCCCCCCGACAGGGAATCGGTATGGCTACACCTTC
CASSPPTGNRYGYTF
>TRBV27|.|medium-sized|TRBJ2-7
TGTGCCAGCAGTTTATCCACCTGGGGGGAGCAGTACTTC
CASSLSTWGEQYF
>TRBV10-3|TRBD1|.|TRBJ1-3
TGTGCCATCGGGAGACAGGGTGACGGAAACACCATATATTTT
CAIGRQGDGNTIYF
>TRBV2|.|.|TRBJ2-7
TGTGCCAGCAGCTCCGAGGGAGACACTCCCTACGAGCAGTACTTC
CASSSEGDTPYEQYF
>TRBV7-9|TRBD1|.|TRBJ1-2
TGTGCCAGCAGCGTTTCAAACAGGGGAGGGGATGGCTACACCTTC
CASSVSNRGGDGYTF
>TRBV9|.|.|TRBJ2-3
TGTGCCAGCAGCGTCACAAGACTAAGCACAGATACGCAGTATTTT
CASSVTRLSTDTQYF
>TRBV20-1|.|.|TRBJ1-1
TGCAGTGCTAGGGGGACTGAAGCTTTCTTT
CSARGTEAFF
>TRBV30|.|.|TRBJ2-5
TGTGCCTGGAGTGTACAAGGGTTGGAGACCCAGTACTTC
CAWSVQGLETQYF
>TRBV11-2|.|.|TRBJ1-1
TGTGCCAGCAGCTTTGGGAAGGGGGAAAACACTGAAGCTTTCTTT
CASSFGKGENTEAFF
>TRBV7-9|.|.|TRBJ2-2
TGTGCCAGCAGCTTAAATCAGATCACCGGGGAGCTGTTTTTT
CASSLNQITGELFF
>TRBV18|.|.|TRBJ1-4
TGTGCCAGCTCACCGACAGCAGAAAAACTGTTTTTT
CASSPTAEKLFF
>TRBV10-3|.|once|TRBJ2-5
TGTGCCATCACCCCCGGGGCCCAAGAGACCCAGTACTTC
CAITPGAQETQYF